The 21 T cell receptor beta chains listed next were all sequenced from one sample in a study of blood T cell repertoires in COVID-19. Here immunoSEQ multiplex PCR was the method, and the copy in TCRdb shows in-frame clones only, minus some. The sample has about 270,000 clones; approximately 90% are singletons. The sequencing input was PBMCs or T cells enriched from blood (not recorded which). These receptors came from a woman aged 55-69 years in a cohort exposed to, infected with or recovered from COVID-19 (not recorded which).

V usage is TRBV7-2 and J usage is TRBJ2-7; the D gene is possibly TRBD1 (5 bases). The CDR3 has 13 amino acids. V was pared by 2 bases and J by 2 bases, with 7 bases between. Germline CDR1 SGHTA, CDR2 FQGNSA. Written as DNA, the CDR3 is TGTGCCAGCAGCTTACAGGGTACCTACGAGCAGTACTTC. It encodes CASSLQGTYEQYF.

The chain uses TRBV7-9 and TRBJ2-3; D may be TRBD1 (7 bases). V was cut by 4 bases and J by 0 bases, with 14 bases left in between. The CDR3 totals 16 residues. Germline CDR1 reads SEHNR; CDR2 reads FQNEAQ (reference sequence). CDR3 sequence (DNA): TGTGCCAGCAGCTGGCAGGGGGGATCTAGCACAGATACGCAGTATTTT. It encodes CASSWQGGSSTDTQYF.

The chain couples TRBV2 to TRBJ2-1; D is ambiguous. Germline V gene lookup returns CDR1 SNHLY and CDR2 FYNNEI. V was clipped by 4 bases and J by 5 bases, with 9 bases between them. The CDR3 has 13 residues. The chain's CDR3 is CASSGRSDNEQFF. The CDR3 nucleotides read TGTGCCAGCAGTGGGCGGAGCGACAATGAGCAGTTCTTC. Looking up the rest from reference TRBV2 and TRBJ2-1 gives the full variable domain: EPEVTQTPSHQVTQMGQEVILRCVPISNHLYFYWYRQILGQKVEFLVSFYNNEISEKSEIFDDQFSVERPDGSNFTLKIRSTKLEDSAMYFCASSGRSDNEQFFGPGTRLTVL.

V is TRBV11-1 and J is TRBJ2-5; maybe TRBD1 (7 bases). The ends were cut back, 7 bases at V and 4 bases at J, with 19 bases in the middle. Per germline, CDR1 SGHAT and CDR2 FQDESV (reference sequence). There are 15 residues in the CDR3. The CDR3 reads CASTGGDRAGETQYF. In DNA, the CDR3 is TGTGCCAGCACCGGGGGTGACAGGGCTGGAGAGACCCAGTACTTC.

This clone has just a few counts. The chain employs TRBV28 and TRBJ1-6; 7 nucleotides match TRBD1. Per germline, CDR1 MDHEN and CDR2 SYDVKM. V lost 6 bases to trimming and J lost 4 bases; unmatched junction nucleotides: 6. This CDR3 spans 15 amino acids. CDR3 nucleotide sequence: TGTGCCAGCAGACCGAGACAGGGTTATAATTCACCCCTCCACTTT. This translates into CASRPRQGYNSPLHF.

This chain links TRBV28 with TRBJ2-1, with TRBD1 as a possible D gene (5 bases). Trimming stripped 3 bases from V and 10 bases from J, with 16 bases between. The CDR3 is made up of 14 amino acids. In germline, CDR1 is MDHEN, CDR2 SYDVKM. The CDR3 is CASSFRSGNREQFF. Written as DNA, the CDR3 is TGTGCCAGCAGTTTTAGGTCAGGGAATCGAGAGCAGTTCTTC.

This chain connects TRBV5-1 to TRBJ1-1; D may be TRBD1 (5 bases). The CDR3 has 14 amino acids. V gave up 4 bases and J gave up 1 base, with 11 bases separating them. Germline V CDR1 and CDR2: SGHRS, YFSETQ. The CDR3, as DNA: TGCGCCAGCAGCCTCCATACAGGGAACACTGAAGCTTTCTTT. Residues: CASSLHTGNTEAFF. Full variable domain (missing parts from reference TRBV5-1 and TRBJ1-1): KAGVTQTPRYLIKTRGQQVTLSCSPISGHRSVSWYQQTPGQGLQFLFEYFSETQRNKGNFPGRFSGRQFSNSRSEMNVSTLELGDSALYLCASSLHTGNTEAFFGQGTRLTVV.

This clone has just one count. The rearrangement links TRBV6-5 to TRBJ1-1; no firm D call. The CDR3 totals 14 residues. Germline V gene data show CDR1 as MNHEY and CDR2 as SVGAGI. The V gene lost 6 bases and the J gene lost 0 bases, with 11 bases spanning the gap. DNA of the CDR3: TGTGCCAGCAGCTCCCGTCAGGTGAACACTGAAGCTTTCTTT. As protein: CASSSRQVNTEAFF.

This clone has more than one count but fewer than ten. The chain has TRBV5-1 and TRBJ2-4, with a possible D match to TRBD2 (6 bases). The CDR3 runs to 15 residues. CDR1 and CDR2 from the germline V gene are SGHRS and YFSETQ. V lost 5 bases to trimming and J lost 2 bases, with 14 bases between them. The CDR3 bases are TGCGCCAGCAGGCCCGGGGAGGTGACCAAAAACATTCAGTACTTC. Protein sequence: CASRPGEVTKNIQYF.

The chain recombines TRBV24-1 with TRBJ1-1, with D perhaps matching TRBD1 (6 bases). This CDR3 is 13 amino acids long. V lost 4 bases and J 8 bases, leaving 13 bases between the germline ends. Germline assignment: CDR1 KGHDR and CDR2 SFDVKD. CDR3 residues: CATSDPTGLEAFF. The CDR3 DNA follows: TGTGCCACCAGTGACCCTACAGGGTTAGAAGCTTTCTTT.

The J gene is TRBJ2-3, the V gene TRBV5-4; 15 nucleotides agree with TRBD2. The V and J ends lost 4 bases and 5 bases, in that order; junction bases with no gene match: 5. The CDR3 sequence is 16 residues long. Germline V CDR1 and CDR2: SGHNT, YYREEE (reference sequence). CDR3 in DNA: TGTGCCAGCAGCCTCTGGACTAGCGGGAGGGGAGATACGCAGTATTTT. As protein: CASSLWTSGRGDTQYF. The full variable domain, with the rest looked up from reference TRBV5-4 and TRBJ2-3, is ETGVTQSPTHLIKTRGQQVTLRCSSQSGHNTVSWYQQALGQGPQFIFQYYREEENGRGNFPPRFSGLQFPNYSSELNVNALELDDSALYLCASSLWTSGRGDTQYFGPGTRLTVL.

The genes are TRBV18 and TRBJ2-7; 8 nucleotides agree with TRBD1. The CDR3 covers 14 residues. Germline V gene sequence: CDR1 KGHSH, CDR2 LQKENI. After removal of 8 bases from V and 1 base from J, the junction contained 7 bases not matched to a gene. CDR3 protein: CASERDRTSYEQYF. CDR3 coding DNA: TGTGCCAGCGAAAGGGACAGGACATCCTACGAGCAGTACTTC.

The chain has TRBV28 and TRBJ1-5; a possible D gene is TRBD1 (6 bases). The CDR3 has 13 residues. The V gene lost 7 bases and the J gene lost 2 bases, with 9 bases spanning the gap. Germline values: CDR1 MDHEN, CDR2 SYDVKM. CDR3 residues: CASTSGGNQPQHF. The CDR3 bases are TGTGCCAGCACCTCAGGGGGCAATCAGCCCCAGCATTTT.

The chain is built from TRBV7-2 and TRBJ1-3, with 7 bases identical to TRBD1. The V and J ends lost 5 bases and 4 bases, in that order; junction bases with no gene match: 8. The germline CDR1 and CDR2 sequences are SGHTA and FQGNSA. This CDR3 is 15 amino acids long. In DNA form, the CDR3 reads TGTGCCAGCAGCCCCGACAGGGCGGCGGGAAACACCATATATTTT. It yields the protein CASSPDRAAGNTIYF.

Worth noting for this clone: Other DNA variants within this sample encode the same CDR3. This sequence joins TRBV12-3 or TRBV12-4 and TRBJ1-3, with no clear D. This CDR3 spans 13 amino acids. Trimming pared 4 bases from V and 4 bases from J, leaving 8 bases between. Here the CDR3 reads CASSSYSGNTIYF. CDR3 nucleotide sequence: TGTGCCAGCAGTTCATACAGCGGAAACACCATATATTTT.

V gene TRBV6-5 combines with J gene TRBJ2-2, with TRBD2 as a possible D gene (5 bases). From germline, CDR1 is MNHEY and CDR2 SVGAGI. This CDR3 is 12 amino acids long. V lost 5 bases, J lost 14 bases, and 15 bases lay in between. CDR3 region: CASSPTSRGLFF. The CDR3 DNA reads as TGTGCCAGCAGTCCGACCTCCCGGGGACTGTTTTTT.

The CDR3 DNA reads as TGTGCCAGCTCACCACTCCCGGACAGCCCTAATTCACCCCTCCACTTT. Protein product: CASSPLPDSPNSPLHF. The V call is TRBV18, the J call TRBJ1-6, with D perhaps TRBD1 (6 bases). The CDR3 is made up of 16 amino acids. CDR1 and CDR2 from the germline V gene are KGHSH and LQKENI. V was clipped by 1 base and J by 6 bases, with 13 bases between them.

This sequence joins TRBV4-3 and TRBJ2-1; 8 bases are shared with TRBD2. CDR3 length: 17 residues. The V gene's germline CDR1 is LGHNA and CDR2 YSLEER. V was clipped by 1 base and J by 6 bases; unmatched bases: 11. CDR3: CASSQGARGTSLNEQFF. In DNA form, the CDR3 reads TGCGCCAGCAGCCAAGGGGCCCGCGGGACTAGTCTCAATGAGCAGTTCTTC.

This clone came up a few times. This chain connects TRBV9 to TRBJ1-2; possible D gene TRBD1, 5 bases. Trimming left V 0 bases short and J 7 bases short, with 16 bases between. CDR3 length: 15 residues. Germline CDR1 is SGDLS and CDR2 is YYNGEE. The chain's CDR3 is CASSVGAGSSSGYTF. The CDR3 DNA reads as TGTGCCAGCAGCGTAGGGGCAGGGTCTAGTAGTGGCTACACCTTC.

The V call is TRBV2, the J call TRBJ2-1; 14 bases agree with TRBD2. The CDR3 is made up of 18 amino acids. The junction had 18 bases not matched to a gene; V was cut back by 5 bases and J by 12 bases. CDR1 and CDR2 from the germline V gene are SNHLY and FYNNEI. The CDR3 loop reads CASSFPGLAGEGGKGQFF. DNA of the CDR3: TGTGCCAGCAGTTTTCCGGGACTAGCGGGAGAAGGGGGTAAGGGGCAGTTCTTC.

V usage is TRBV24-1 and J usage is TRBJ2-7; 8 bases are a match to TRBD2. This CDR3 spans 15 amino acids. In germline, CDR1 is KGHDR, CDR2 SFDVKD. V shed 4 bases, J shed 4 bases, and the junction held 8 bases outside the gene matches. CDR3 sequence: CATSESGSSTYEQYF. Written as DNA, the CDR3 is TGTGCCACCAGTGAAAGCGGGAGCAGTACTTACGAGCAGTACTTC.